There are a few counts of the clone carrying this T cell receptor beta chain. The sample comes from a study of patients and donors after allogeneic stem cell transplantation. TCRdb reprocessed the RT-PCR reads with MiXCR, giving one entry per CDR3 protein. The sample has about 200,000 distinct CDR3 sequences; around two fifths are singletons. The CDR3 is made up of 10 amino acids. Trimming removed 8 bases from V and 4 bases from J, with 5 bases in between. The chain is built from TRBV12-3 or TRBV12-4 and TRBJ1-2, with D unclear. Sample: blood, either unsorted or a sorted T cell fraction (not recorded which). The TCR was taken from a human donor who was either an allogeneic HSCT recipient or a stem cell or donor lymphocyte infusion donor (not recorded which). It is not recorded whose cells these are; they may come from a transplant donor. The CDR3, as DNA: TGTGCCAGCGACCTCTATGGCTACACCTTC. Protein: CASDLYGYTF.